Presented here are 22 T cell receptor beta chains from one specimen sequenced in a study of immune evolution from preneoplasia to lung adenocarcinoma. The data were produced by immunoSEQ multiplex PCR, yet TCRdb's version contains in-frame clones alone and is incomplete. The sample yields about 7,600 clones, approximately 81% seen once. The material sequenced was FFPE invasive lung adenocarcinoma tissue. The receptors here all came from a person in their fifties with lung adenocarcinoma.

V is TRBV6-1 and J is TRBJ1-4; D uncertain. The CDR3 has 14 amino acids. Germline-derived CDR1 and CDR2 are MNHNS and SASEGT. Trimming removed 7 bases from V and 4 bases from J, with 13 bases in between. CDR3 DNA: TGTGCCAGCACGTCAACAGAATTTAATGAAAAACTGTTTTTT. It encodes CASTSTEFNEKLFF.

A single count supports this clone. The chain has TRBV5-1 and TRBJ2-7; D unresolved. Germline CDR1 SGHRS, CDR2 YFSETQ. V lost 0 bases and J lost 2, with 9 bases in between. This CDR3 is built from 14 residues. The CDR3 sequence: CASSLEVSPYEQYF. CDR3 bases: TGCGCCAGCAGCTTGGAGGTAAGCCCCTACGAGCAGTACTTC.

Only one count was recorded for this clone. The rearrangement uses TRBV11-2 and TRBJ1-1, with D unresolved. The V and J ends lost 2 bases and 1 base respectively, with 11 bases between them. CDR3 length equals 15 residues. Germline V lookup: CDR1 SGHAT, CDR2 FQNNGV. CDR3 region: CASSLQRDENTEAFF. In DNA, the CDR3 is TGTGCCAGCAGCTTACAACGCGACGAGAACACTGAAGCTTTCTTT.

The CDR3 DNA reads TGCGCCAGCAGCCAAGATACCACGGATTACTCTGGAAACACCATATATTTT. Its protein is CASSQDTTDYSGNTIYF. The genes are TRBV4-1 and TRBJ1-3; D gene uncertain. The CDR3 has 17 amino acids. The V end was cut by 0 bases, the J end by 0 bases, with 12 bases between. Germline loops: CDR1 MGHRA, CDR2 YSYEKL.

The V and J genes are TRBV5-8 and TRBJ1-6; unclear D gene. With 4 bases removed from V and 7 bases from J, the gap between germline ends came to 15 bases. This CDR3 has 15 residues. Germline assignment: CDR1 SGHTS and CDR2 YDEGEE. The CDR3 loop reads CASSPRQITNSPLHF. The CDR3 DNA sequence: TGTGCCAGCAGCCCGCGGCAGATAACGAATTCACCCCTCCACTTT.

The gene calls are TRBV10-2 and TRBJ1-2; D possibly corresponds to TRBD1 (5 bases). Trimming pared 8 bases from V and 4 bases from J, leaving 20 bases between. CDR1 and CDR2 from the germline V gene are WSHSY and SAAADI. The CDR3 totals 15 residues. The CDR3 DNA follows: TGCGCCAGCTCACACGGCGTGGCAGGGCCCTATGGCTACACCTTC. This codes for CASSHGVAGPYGYTF.

J is TRBJ1-3 and V is TRBV19, with 7 bases lining up with TRBD1. With 4 bases clipped from V and 0 bases from J, the junction kept 6 bases outside the gene matches. Looked up from germline, CDR1 is LNHDA and CDR2 is SQIVND (reference sequence). CDR3 length: 16 residues. For the CDR3, the DNA is TGTGCCAGTAGTAGCCGGGACAGCCTCTCTGGAAACACCATATATTTT. Residues: CASSSRDSLSGNTIYF.

This chain links TRBV11-3 with TRBJ2-1, with 11 bases matching TRBD2. Looked up from germline, CDR1 is SGHNT and CDR2 is YENEEA. The CDR3 contains 18 residues. J lost 2 bases, V lost 3 bases, and 9 bases had no gene match. CDR3 DNA: TGTGCCAGCAGCTTTGGCGGCACTAGCGGGAGTACCTACAATGAGCAGTTCTTC. It translates to CASSFGGTSGSTYNEQFF.

The chain employs TRBV7-2 and TRBJ1-5; D gene uncertain. Germline V lookup: CDR1 SGHTA, CDR2 FQGNSA. The CDR3 is made up of 14 amino acids. V was trimmed by 2 bases and J by 7 bases, leaving 12 bases between them. This CDR3 reads CASSLYGRQQPQHF. In DNA form, the CDR3 reads TGTGCCAGCAGCTTATACGGTCGGCAACAGCCCCAGCATTTT.

This sequence joins TRBV15 and TRBJ2-1; D call uncertain. Germline V gives CDR1 LNHNV, CDR2 YYDKDF (reference sequence). This CDR3 comprises 14 residues. Trimming took 0 bases from V and 5 from J, leaving 8 bases between them. CDR3 amino acids: CATSRDLVNNEQFF. In DNA, the CDR3 is TGTGCCACCAGCAGAGATTTAGTCAACAATGAGCAGTTCTTC.

This sequence joins TRBV11-2 and TRBJ2-3; D gene ambiguous. Trimming took 3 bases from V and 5 from J, leaving 6 bases between them. The germline gives CDR1 SGHAT, CDR2 FQNNGV. The CDR3 consists of 12 residues. CDR3 region: CASSFEKDTQYF. CDR3 DNA: TGTGCCAGCAGCTTTGAAAAAGATACGCAGTATTTT.

This chain links TRBV5-6 with TRBJ1-1; a weak D match, TRBD1 (5 bases). Trimming shortened V by 4 bases and J by 0 bases, and 13 bases separated the two germline ends. Germline loops: CDR1 SGHDT, CDR2 YYEEEE. The CDR3 has 15 residues. The CDR3: CASSGGMRMNTEAFF. In DNA form, the CDR3 reads TGTGCCAGCAGCGGGGGAATGAGAATGAACACTGAAGCTTTCTTT.

This clone was counted only a few times. This sample includes further DNA sequences coding for the same CDR3. This CDR3 reads CASSGQRGGQETQYF. The CDR3 region has the DNA TGTGCCAGCAGTGGCCAGCGAGGGGGCCAAGAGACCCAGTACTTC. The J gene is TRBJ2-5, the V gene TRBV6-1, with D tentatively TRBD1 (6 bases). This CDR3 is 15 amino acids long. Trimming pared 4 bases from V and 1 base from J, leaving 13 bases between. Per germline, CDR1 MNHNS and CDR2 SASEGT.

The chain recombines TRBV6-1 with TRBJ1-5; D is unresolved. The germline gives CDR1 MNHNS, CDR2 SASEGT. The CDR3 loop spans 14 amino acids. V was pared by 2 bases and J by 1 base, with 6 bases between. The CDR3 DNA is TGTGCCAGCAGTGAAATGGACAGCAATCAGCCCCAGCATTTT. This encodes CASSEMDSNQPQHF.

The V call is TRBV6-5, the J call TRBJ1-1; 10 bases match TRBD1. The CDR3 covers 15 residues. Germline CDR1 reads MNHEY; CDR2 reads SVGAGI. With V trimmed by 5 bases and J by 3 bases, 6 bases remained unmatched. The CDR3 region has the DNA TGTGCCAGCAGTCCAAGAGGGACAGGGGACACTGAAGCTTTCTTT. Amino acids: CASSPRGTGDTEAFF.

V is TRBV29-1 and J is TRBJ1-4; D uncertain. V was clipped by 4 bases and J by 4 bases, with 13 bases between them. Germline CDR1 is SQVTM and CDR2 is ANQGSEA. The CDR3 loop spans 14 amino acids. The chain's CDR3 is CSVVGGRFNEKLFF. CDR3 bases: TGCAGCGTTGTTGGTGGGAGGTTTAATGAAAAACTGTTTTTT. The whole variable domain, remainder taken from reference TRBV29-1 and TRBJ1-4, is SAVISQKPSRDICQRGTSLTIQCQVDSQVTMMFWYRQQPGQSLTLIATANQGSEATYESGFVIDKFPISRPNLTFSTLTVSNMSPEDSSIYLCSVVGGRFNEKLFFGSGTQLSVL.

The chain joins TRBV7-2 to TRBJ2-3; 11 bases align to TRBD2. Germline V CDR1 and CDR2: SGHTA, FQGNSA. The CDR3 length is 15 residues. V gave up 1 base and J gave up 5 bases; unmatched junction bases: 2. The chain's CDR3 is CASSLVSGGGDTQYF. As DNA, the CDR3 is TGTGCCAGCAGCTTAGTTAGCGGGGGGGGAGATACGCAGTATTTT. Drawing the rest from reference TRBV7-2 and TRBJ2-3, the complete variable domain is GAGVSQSPSNKVTEKGKDVELRCDPISGHTALYWYRQSLGQGLEFLIYFQGNSAPDKSGLPSDRFSAERTGGSVSTLTIQRTQQEDSAVYLCASSLVSGGGDTQYFGPGTRLTVL.

This clone has a single count. V is TRBV11-2 and J is TRBJ1-1; D uncertain. The CDR3 is 16 residues long. The V and J ends lost 0 bases and 1 base respectively, with 12 bases between them. Germline lookup yields CDR1 SGHAT and CDR2 FQNNGV. Here the CDR3 reads CASSLDLDPTNTEAFF. CDR3 DNA: TGTGCCAGCAGCTTAGATTTGGACCCTACGAACACTGAAGCTTTCTTT.

The CDR3 region has the DNA TGTGCCAGCAGCCAAGTAGGGACAGGGGGAAACATTCAGTACTTC. Translation: CASSQVGTGGNIQYF. This chain joins TRBV7-9 and TRBJ2-4; 11 nucleotides match TRBD1. V lost 5 bases, J lost 6 bases, and 6 bases stayed unmatched. CDR1 and CDR2 from the germline V gene are SEHNR and FQNEAQ (reference sequence). The CDR3 has 15 residues.

V usage is TRBV28 and J usage is TRBJ1-3; unclear D gene. V was cut by 3 bases and J by 3 bases, with 9 bases left in between. The CDR3 sequence is 14 residues long. Germline CDR1 MDHEN, CDR2 SYDVKM. This CDR3 is CASSFRSVGNTIYF. CDR3 bases: TGTGCCAGCAGTTTTCGGTCTGTTGGAAACACCATATATTTT.

On this clone itself: At the DNA level, this CDR3 is encoded by other sequences in the same sample as well. The gene calls are TRBV5-1 and TRBJ1-2; 7 bases fit TRBD1. The CDR3 covers 15 residues. In germline, CDR1 is SGHRS, CDR2 YFSETQ. With V trimmed by 4 bases and J by 8 bases, 14 bases remained unmatched. The CDR3 loop reads CASSERIAGGSGYTF. For the CDR3, the DNA is TGCGCCAGCAGCGAGCGCATTGCAGGGGGTAGCGGCTACACCTTC.

This clone was counted a few times. The V gene is TRBV12-5, the J gene TRBJ2-3; 9 bases fit TRBD2. This CDR3 contains 16 residues. From germline, CDR1 is LGHNT and CDR2 FRNRAP. The V gene end was trimmed by 8 bases and the J gene end by 5 bases; junction bases not matched to a gene: 14. For the CDR3, the DNA is TGTGCTAGTACTCCAAGGGCGCTAGCGGGAAGAGATACGCAGTATTTT. This gives the protein CASTPRALAGRDTQYF.